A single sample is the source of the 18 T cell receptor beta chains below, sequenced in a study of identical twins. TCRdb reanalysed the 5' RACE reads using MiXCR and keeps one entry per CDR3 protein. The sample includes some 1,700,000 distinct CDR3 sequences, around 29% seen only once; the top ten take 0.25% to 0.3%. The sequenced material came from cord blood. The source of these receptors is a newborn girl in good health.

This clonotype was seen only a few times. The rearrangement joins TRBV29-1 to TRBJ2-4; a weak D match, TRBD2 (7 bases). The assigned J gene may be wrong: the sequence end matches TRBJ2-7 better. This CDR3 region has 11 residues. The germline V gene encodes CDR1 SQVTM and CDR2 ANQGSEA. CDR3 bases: TGCAGCGGTGTGGGGGGGCGCGAGCAGTACTTC. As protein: CSGVGGREQYF.

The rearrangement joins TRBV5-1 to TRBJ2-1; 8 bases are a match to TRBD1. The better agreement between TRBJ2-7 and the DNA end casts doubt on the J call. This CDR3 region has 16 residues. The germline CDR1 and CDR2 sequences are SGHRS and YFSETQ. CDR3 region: CASSLVGQASYNEQYF. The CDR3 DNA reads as TGCGCCAGCAGCTTGGTGGGACAGGCTTCCTACAATGAGCAGTACTTC.

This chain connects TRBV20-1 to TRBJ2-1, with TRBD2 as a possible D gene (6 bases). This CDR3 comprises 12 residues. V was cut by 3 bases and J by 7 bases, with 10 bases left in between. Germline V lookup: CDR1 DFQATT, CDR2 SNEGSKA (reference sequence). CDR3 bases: TGCAGTGCTAGTGGCGGGAAGAATGAGCAGTTCTTC. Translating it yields CSASGGKNEQFF.

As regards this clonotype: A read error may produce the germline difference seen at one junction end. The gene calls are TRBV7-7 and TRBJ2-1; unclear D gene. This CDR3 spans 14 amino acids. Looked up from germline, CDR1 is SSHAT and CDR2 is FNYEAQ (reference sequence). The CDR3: CASSLYRQDNEQFF. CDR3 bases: TGTGCTAGCAGCTTATATCGGCAGGACAATGAGCAGTTCTTC.

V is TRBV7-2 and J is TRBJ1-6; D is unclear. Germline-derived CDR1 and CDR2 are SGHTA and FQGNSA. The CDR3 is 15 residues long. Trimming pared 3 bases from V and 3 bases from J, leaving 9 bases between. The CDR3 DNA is TGTGCCAGCAGCTTTGACGGGTACTATAATTCACCCCTCCACTTT. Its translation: CASSFDGYYNSPLHF.

CDR3 residues: CASSVGIAGGDTQYF. In nucleotides, the CDR3 is TGTGCCAGCAGTGTCGGAATAGCCGGGGGGGATACGCAGTATTTT. The chain joins TRBV25-1 to TRBJ2-3; TRBD2 agrees at 7 bases. Germline V gene sequence: CDR1 MGHDK, CDR2 SYGVNS. J was trimmed by 6 bases and V by 4 bases; bases with no gene match: 10. The CDR3 consists of 15 residues.

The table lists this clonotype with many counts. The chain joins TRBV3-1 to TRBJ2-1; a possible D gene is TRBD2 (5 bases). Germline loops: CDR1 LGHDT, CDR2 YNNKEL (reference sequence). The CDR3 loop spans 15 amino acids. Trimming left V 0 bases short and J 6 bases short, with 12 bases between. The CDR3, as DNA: TGTGCCAGCAGCCAAGATCCCGGACTCTCCAATGAGCAGTTCTTC. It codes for CASSQDPGLSNEQFF.

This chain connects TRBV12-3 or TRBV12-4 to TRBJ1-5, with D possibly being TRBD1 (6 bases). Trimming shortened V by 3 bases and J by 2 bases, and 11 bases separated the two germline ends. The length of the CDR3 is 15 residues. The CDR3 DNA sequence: TGTGCCAGCAGTTTTACAGGGTTCGGCAATCAGCCCCAGCATTTT. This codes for CASSFTGFGNQPQHF.

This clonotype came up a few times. The CDR3 loop reads CATSDLPPRDTGELFF. DNA for the CDR3: TGTGCCACCAGTGATTTGCCCCCTCGGGACACCGGGGAGCTGTTTTTT. The V and J genes are TRBV24-1 and TRBJ2-2, with unresolved D. The CDR3 has 16 amino acids. Germline V gives CDR1 KGHDR, CDR2 SFDVKD. Trimming removed 0 bases at V and 3 bases at J, with 10 bases between.

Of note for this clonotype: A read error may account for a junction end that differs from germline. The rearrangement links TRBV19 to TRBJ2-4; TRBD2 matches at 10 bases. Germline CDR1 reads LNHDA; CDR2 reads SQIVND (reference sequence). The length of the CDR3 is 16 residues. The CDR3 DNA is TGTGCCGGTAGCAAAGCGGGAGGGCCTCTGAGGGACATTCAGTACTTC. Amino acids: CAGSKAGGPLRDIQYF.

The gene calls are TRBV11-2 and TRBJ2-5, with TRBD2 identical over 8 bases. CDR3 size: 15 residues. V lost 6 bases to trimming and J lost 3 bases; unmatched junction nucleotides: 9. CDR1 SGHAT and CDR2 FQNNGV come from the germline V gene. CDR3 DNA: TGTGCCAGCAGGCCAAAACTTAGCGGGAAAGAGACCCAGTACTTC. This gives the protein CASRPKLSGKETQYF.

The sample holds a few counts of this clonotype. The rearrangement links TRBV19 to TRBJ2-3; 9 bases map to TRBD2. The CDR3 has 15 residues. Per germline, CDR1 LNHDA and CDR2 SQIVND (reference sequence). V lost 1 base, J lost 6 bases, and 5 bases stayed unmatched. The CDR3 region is CASSIGLAGPDTQYF. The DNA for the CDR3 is TGTGCCAGTAGTATAGGCCTAGCGGGACCGGATACGCAGTATTTT.

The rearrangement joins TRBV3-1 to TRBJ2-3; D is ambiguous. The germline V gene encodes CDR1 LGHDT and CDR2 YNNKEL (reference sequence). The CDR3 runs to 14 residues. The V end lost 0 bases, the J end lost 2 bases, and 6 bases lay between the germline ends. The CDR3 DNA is TGTGCCAGCAGCCAAGATAAAACCACAGATACGCAGTATTTT. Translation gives CASSQDKTTDTQYF.

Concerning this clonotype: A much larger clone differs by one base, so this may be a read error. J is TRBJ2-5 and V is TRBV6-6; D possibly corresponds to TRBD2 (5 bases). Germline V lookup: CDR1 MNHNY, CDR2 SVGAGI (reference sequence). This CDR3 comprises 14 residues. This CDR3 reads CASSYWPSQETHYF. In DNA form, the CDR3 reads TGTGCCAGCAGTTACTGGCCTAGCCAAGAGACCCACTACTTC.

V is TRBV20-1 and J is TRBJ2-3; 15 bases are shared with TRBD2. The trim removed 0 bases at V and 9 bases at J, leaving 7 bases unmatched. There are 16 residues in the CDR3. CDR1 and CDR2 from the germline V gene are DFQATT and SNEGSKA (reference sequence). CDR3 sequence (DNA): TGCAGTGCTAGAGATAGAGGACTAGCGGGGGGGCGGACGCAGTATTTT. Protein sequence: CSARDRGLAGGRTQYF.

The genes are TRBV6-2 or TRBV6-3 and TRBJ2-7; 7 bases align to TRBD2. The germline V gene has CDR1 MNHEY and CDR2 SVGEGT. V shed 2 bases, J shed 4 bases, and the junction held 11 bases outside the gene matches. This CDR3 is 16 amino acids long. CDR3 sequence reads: CASSYRLDRGEYEQYF. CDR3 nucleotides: TGTGCCAGCAGTTACCGCCTAGACCGGGGGGAGTACGAGCAGTACTTC.

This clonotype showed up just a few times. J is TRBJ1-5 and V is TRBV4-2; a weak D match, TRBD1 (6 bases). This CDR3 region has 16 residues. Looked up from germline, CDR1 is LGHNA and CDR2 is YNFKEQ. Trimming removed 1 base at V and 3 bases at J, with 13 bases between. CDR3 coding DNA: TGTGCCAGCAGCCAAGTCTGGACAGCGGTCAATCAGCCCCAGCATTTT. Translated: CASSQVWTAVNQPQHF.

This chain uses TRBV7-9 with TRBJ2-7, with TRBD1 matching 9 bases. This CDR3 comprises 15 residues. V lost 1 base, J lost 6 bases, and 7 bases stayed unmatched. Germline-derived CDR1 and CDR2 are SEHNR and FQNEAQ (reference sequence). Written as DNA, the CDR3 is TGTGCCAGCAGCTTAGAGACAGGGGGGGTCTCCGAGCAGTACTTC. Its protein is CASSLETGGVSEQYF.